This is a list of T cell receptor beta chains from one sample in a study of control samples from healthy donors and cancer patients. Produced via immunoSEQ multiplex PCR; TCRdb's table is partial and in-frame only. This table has approximately 89,000 clones, 86% appearing once. Sequenced input: blood. These receptors were collected from a man younger than 45 in good health. Each CDR3 is given with its conserved first and last residue. D genes are given only for firm matches. Only part of the rows carry a size: once, few, many, or a class if the clone is expanded.

d_call j_call clone_size v_call cdr3_length cdr3_aa
NA TRBJ2-1 NA TRBV14 12 CASSQDIGGGFF
NA TRBJ2-1 NA TRBV6-5 15 CASSYLRGGWNEQFF
NA TRBJ1-2 NA TRBV12-3/TRBV12-4 13 CASSLSSNYGYTF
NA TRBJ2-7 NA TRBV5-1 14 CASSQDPSSYEQYF
NA TRBJ1-3 NA TRBV6-5 15 CASSSDPSSGNTIYF
NA TRBJ2-1 NA TRBV5-1 14 CASSLEWGGNEQFF
TRBD1 TRBJ1-5 once TRBV28 16 CASSFGTEIFNQPQHF
NA TRBJ1-1 few TRBV2 11 CASSKDTEAFF
NA TRBJ1-1 NA TRBV5-5 14 CASSFEGRATEAFF
NA TRBJ2-7 NA TRBV20-1 14 CSASSARDSYEQYF
NA TRBJ1-3 NA TRBV4-1 15 CASSQASGSGNTIYF
NA TRBJ1-3 NA TRBV2 16 CASSEGRGGSGNTIYF
TRBD2 TRBJ2-5 NA TRBV30 16 CAWSVSSGARQETQYF
TRBD2 TRBJ2-5 NA TRBV5-4 15 CASSPSGGNQETQYF
NA TRBJ2-3 NA TRBV18 12 CASSPGTDTQYF
TRBD1 TRBJ1-2 NA TRBV2 15 CGDLNPGTGEYGYTF
NA TRBJ2-7 NA TRBV30 12 CAWKEATYEQYF
TRBD1 TRBJ2-7 NA TRBV6-5 14 CASSNQGAVYEQYF
NA TRBJ1-1 NA TRBV5-6 15 CASSLVGGRDTEAFF
NA TRBJ1-1 few TRBV12-3/TRBV12-4 12 CASSLGPGAGFF
NA TRBJ2-5 NA TRBV4-1 14 CASSQVGAPETQYF
TRBD1 TRBJ2-2 NA TRBV19 16 CASSTGATFRTGELFF
TRBD2 TRBJ2-5 NA TRBV7-8 17 CASSLGSLAGGIETQYF
TRBD2 TRBJ2-3 NA TRBV27 16 CASSPRLAGPADTQYF
TRBD1 TRBJ1-6 NA TRBV19 15 CASSLNPGQGHPLHF
NA TRBJ1-5 NA TRBV19 13 CASTRRTNQPQHF
NA TRBJ1-2 once TRBV18 13 CASSPAGIYGYTF
TRBD1 TRBJ1-2 NA TRBV9 14 CASSVAGTAYGYTF
TRBD2 TRBJ2-1 NA TRBV7-2 17 CASSLTPGLAGGQRQFF
NA TRBJ2-5 NA TRBV4-1 17 CASSQDFQGGAGETQYF
NA TRBJ2-3 NA TRBV5-8 16 CASSLTRLSSTDTQYF
TRBD1 TRBJ1-2 NA TRBV6-2/TRBV6-3 13 CASSRQGAEGYTF
NA TRBJ2-1 once TRBV24-1 15 CATSDGGNSYNEQFF
TRBD1 TRBJ2-2 NA TRBV6-5 15 CASRGTGGDTGELFF
NA TRBJ2-3 NA TRBV7-2 13 CASSLPGEDTQYF
TRBD1 TRBJ2-3 NA TRBV24-1 16 CATSGRKDRRTDTQYF
NA TRBJ2-5 few TRBV24-1 17 CATSDPSRDGHQETQYF
TRBD1 TRBJ2-7 NA TRBV5-1 15 CASSDGTGLSYEQYF
TRBD1 TRBJ2-4 NA TRBV7-2 11 CASSLQGQVYF
NA TRBJ1-6 NA TRBV7-9 18 CASSLEIQGSSYNSPLHF
NA TRBJ1-4 NA TRBV10-3 14 CAISVGGDNEKLFF
TRBD1 TRBJ2-3 NA TRBV18 14 CASSQQGWADTQYF
NA TRBJ1-1 NA TRBV6-6 14 CASGTAGFGTEAFF
NA TRBJ1-4 once TRBV2 15 CASSEVRTKNEKLFF
NA TRBJ2-7 medium-sized TRBV25-1 14 CASSERGRASEQYF
TRBD1 TRBJ1-6 NA TRBV25-1 15 CASSSGTGYNSPLHF
TRBD1 TRBJ1-1 NA TRBV5-4 17 CASSITTWTGQNTEAFF
TRBD1 TRBJ2-1 NA TRBV19 15 CASRPGQGARNEQFF
NA TRBJ1-5 NA TRBV6-5 13 CASKDGGNQPQHF
NA TRBJ1-1 NA TRBV4-1 14 CASSQPTGDTEAFF
NA TRBJ2-1 NA TRBV27 13 CASSGWEQGEQFF
TRBD1 TRBJ1-2 NA TRBV19 13 CASLRDRGYGYTF
TRBD1 TRBJ1-3 NA TRBV3-1/TRBV3-2 16 CASSPTSGGGGNTIYF
NA TRBJ2-1 NA TRBV12-3/TRBV12-4 13 CASSLMLLDEQFF